Below, 13 T cell receptor beta chains from the same sample are listed, as sequenced in a study of regulatory T cells in long-lasting Graves disease. Arm-PCR of CDR3 regions with iRepertoire HTBI primers generated TCR beta libraries. One entry per CDR3 protein, called by TCRdb with MiXCR from the multiplex PCR reads. The sample lists some 420,000 distinct CDR3 sequences, approximately 23% occurring once. Time point indicated: persistent/refractory GD, antithyroid drugs over 5 years with positive TRAb. After RNA was extracted from PBMCs, the TCR library was made from it. Sequenced here: peripheral blood mononuclear cells (PBMCs), sampled when the disease was refractory, from a patient treated with antithyroid drugs. The receptors here all came from a female donor with Graves disease.

The genes are TRBV14 and TRBJ1-6; 9 bases fit TRBD1. CDR1 and CDR2 (germline): SGHDN, FVKESK. Unmatched junction bases numbered 9, after V lost 5 bases and J lost 7 bases. There are 16 residues in the CDR3. DNA of the CDR3: TGTGCCAGCAGCTCTTTTAGAGACAGGGGGAATTCACCCCTCCACTTT. Its protein is CASSSFRDRGNSPLHF.

This chain uses TRBV14 with TRBJ2-2; tentatively, D is TRBD1 (5 bases). The CDR3 totals 16 residues. The germline V gene encodes CDR1 SGHDN and CDR2 FVKESK. The V gene lost 1 base and the J gene lost 0 bases, with 9 bases spanning the gap. CDR3 protein: CASSQVAGSNTGELFF. CDR3 sequence (DNA): TGTGCCAGCAGCCAAGTGGCAGGGTCGAACACCGGGGAGCTGTTTTTT.

The V and J genes are TRBV5-1 and TRBJ2-7, with TRBD2 matching 8 bases. From germline, CDR1 is SGHRS and CDR2 YFSETQ. V shed 4 bases, J shed 4 bases, and the junction held 10 bases outside the gene matches. CDR3 length: 15 residues. Here the CDR3 DNA reads TGCGCCAGCAGCCCTAGCGGGCCCTTGACATACGAGCAGTACTTC. Protein product: CASSPSGPLTYEQYF.

The rearrangement links TRBV11-3 to TRBJ2-7; 9 bases match TRBD1. This CDR3 spans 15 amino acids. The germline V gene has CDR1 SGHNT and CDR2 YENEEA. With 3 bases clipped from V and 2 bases from J, the junction kept 5 bases outside the gene matches. CDR3 protein: CASSFGTGSPYEQYF. The CDR3 coding sequence is TGTGCCAGCAGCTTTGGGACAGGGAGCCCCTACGAGCAGTACTTC.

This clonotype showed up just a few times. The rearrangement uses TRBV10-3 and TRBJ1-2; D is uncertain. The CDR3 is 14 residues long. Trimming removed 0 bases from V and 2 bases from J, with 7 bases in between. Germline values: CDR1 ENHRY, CDR2 SYGVKD. The chain's CDR3 is CAISESAENYGYTF. The CDR3, as DNA: TGTGCCATCAGTGAGTCTGCGGAAAACTATGGCTACACCTTC.

This clonotype was seen ten or more times. The rearrangement uses TRBV6-1 and TRBJ1-1, with 7 bases identical to TRBD1. From germline, CDR1 is MNHNS and CDR2 SASEGT. The CDR3 spans 13 residues. J was trimmed by 6 bases and V by 5 bases; bases with no gene match: 6. The CDR3 here is CASSLMQGAEAFF. The CDR3 DNA reads TGTGCCAGCAGTCTGATGCAGGGGGCTGAAGCTTTCTTT.

This clonotype was seen a few times. The junction departs from germline at one end; a sequencing error may be responsible. V is TRBV2 and J is TRBJ2-2; D possibly corresponds to TRBD1 (6 bases). This CDR3 is built from 15 residues. Germline lookup yields CDR1 SNHLY and CDR2 FYNNEI. CDR3 loop: CAGSPWDTNTGELFF. In nucleotides, the CDR3 is TGTGCCGGCAGTCCCTGGGACACCAACACCGGGGAGCTGTTTTTT.

Ten or more counts support this clonotype. The conserved closing phenylalanine or tryptophan is absent in this CDR3, likely reflecting a read error. The limits of the CDR3 on the DNA are not certain, so only TCRdb's listed CDR3 is given. This rearrangement joins TRBV2 to TRBJ2-7; the table's D call TRBD1 went unverified against the DNA. Counting both end residues, the CDR3 totals 17 amino acids. Germline-derived CDR1 and CDR2 are SNHLY and FYNNEI. This chain's CDR3 is CASSESPQTKRGQGRLL.

In this sample, this clonotype turned up a few times. V is TRBV28 and J is TRBJ2-1, with TRBD2 matching 7 bases. CDR3 length equals 16 residues. V lost 5 bases, J lost 2 bases, and 9 bases stayed unmatched. Germline values: CDR1 MDHEN, CDR2 SYDVKM. The CDR3 DNA reads as TGTGCCAGCAGTAGTATATCGGGAGGACCCTACAATGAGCAGTTCTTC. It encodes CASSSISGGPYNEQFF. The full variable domain, its missing parts supplied by reference TRBV28 and TRBJ2-1, is DVKVTQSSRYLVKRTGEKVFLECVQDMDHENMFWYRQDPGLGLRLIYFSYDVKMKEKGDIPEGYSVSREKKERFSLILESASTNQTSMYLCASSSISGGPYNEQFFGPGTRLTVL.

This clonotype appeared a few times. CDR3 residues: CATKGGTEAFF. The DNA for the CDR3 is TGTGCCACCAAGGGGGGGACTGAAGCTTTCTTT. This sequence joins TRBV6-1 and TRBJ1-1; TRBD1 is a possible D gene (6 bases). The CDR3 has 11 amino acids. V lost 10 bases to trimming and J lost 5 bases, with 11 bases between them. Germline V gives CDR1 MNHNS, CDR2 SASEGT.

The genes are TRBV5-1 and TRBJ1-2; 7 bases line up with TRBD1. Per germline, CDR1 SGHRS and CDR2 YFSETQ. V shed 2 bases and J 7 bases; nucleotides not matched to a gene: 5. This CDR3 comprises 13 residues. The CDR3 DNA reads TGCGCCAGCAGCTTCGAGGGGGCGCCTGGCTACACCTTC. Its protein product is CASSFEGAPGYTF.

This clonotype has only a few counts. This chain uses TRBV5-1 with TRBJ1-1; possible D gene TRBD1, 6 bases. Trimming left V 2 bases short and J 0 bases short, with 17 bases between. The CDR3 has 17 amino acids. Per the germline V gene, CDR1 is SGHRS and CDR2 is YFSETQ. In DNA form, the CDR3 reads TGCGCCAGCAGCTTTAGTGGAGAGTACAGGGTGAACACTGAAGCTTTCTTT. This sequence encodes CASSFSGEYRVNTEAFF.

This clonotype was detected ten times or more. V is TRBV28 and J is TRBJ2-7; D is perhaps TRBD2 (5 bases). V was pared by 7 bases and J by 7 bases, with 23 bases between. The CDR3 extends over 15 amino acids. Germline CDR1 and CDR2: MDHEN and SYDVKM. The CDR3 loop reads CASTPGEFSNLEQYF. The CDR3, as DNA: TGTGCCAGCACTCCTGGGGAGTTTTCGAATTTGGAGCAGTACTTC.